This TCR beta chain was found in a study of blood T cell repertoires in COVID-19. About the research overall: Samples of COVID-19 (acute and convalescent) were obtained from the United States, Italy and Spain. T cells, B-cell-depleted T cells, or PBMCs provided the cDNA or gDNA that served as material.

Per the original data handling: Amplification of reference gene primers provided the estimated nucleated cell counts. Produced via immunoSEQ multiplex PCR; TCRdb's table is partial and in-frame only. The V and J calls and clone size are taken from that table; D and trimming were inferred from the DNA. There are 280,000 or so clones in the sample; over 75% occur only once, and about 12% lies in the top ten. Germline V gene lookup returns CDR1 SGHVS and CDR2 FQNEAQ. The CDR3 loop spans 14 amino acids. After removal of 5 bases from V and 5 bases from J, the junction contained 5 bases not matched to a gene.

The sequenced sample consisted of peripheral blood. This TCR was recovered from a woman in her sixties or seventies with acute or convalescent COVID-19. The rearrangement uses TRBV7-8 and TRBJ2-1; 8 positions agree with TRBD2. This CDR3 is CASSRGRGDNEQFF. The CDR3 DNA is TGTGCCAGCAGCCGGGGGCGGGGGGACAATGAGCAGTTCTTC.